One sample yielded the 17 T cell receptor beta chains listed below, sequenced in a study of shared T cell receptors in the human thymus. Some clones are missing from TCRdb's copy, which holds only in-frame ones; the method was immunoSEQ multiplex PCR. The table lists about 730,000 clones, approximately 85% of them singletons. These data were likewise used in another study, on human thymus T cells.

Sequenced: thymocytes. The receptors come from a girl under three years old with a congenital heart defect.

This clone has only one observation. The chain links TRBV28 to TRBJ1-1; D gene unclear. Looked up from germline, CDR1 is MDHEN and CDR2 is SYDVKM. The CDR3 spans 14 residues. The germline V and J ends were trimmed by 3 bases and 1 base, with 9 bases remaining between them. CDR3 DNA sequence: TGTGCCAGCAGTTTGTCGGGGTGGAACACTGAAGCTTTCTTT. This codes for CASSLSGWNTEAFF.

The table lists this clone with a few counts. The chain uses TRBV11-2 and TRBJ2-5; D gene ambiguous. The CDR3 is 12 amino acids. Between the trimmed V and J ends, which lost 3 bases and 4 bases, there was a span of 6 bases. The germline gives CDR1 SGHAT, CDR2 FQNNGV. As DNA, the CDR3 is TGTGCCAGCAGCTTTCCTTCAGAGACCCAGTACTTC. Translation gives CASSFPSETQYF.

The chain couples TRBV7-8 to TRBJ1-2; D gene ambiguous. Per the germline V gene, CDR1 is SGHVS and CDR2 is FQNEAQ. This CDR3 has 16 amino acids. With 6 bases removed from V and 7 bases from J, the gap between germline ends came to 24 bases. Here the CDR3 reads CASRANWGGNKSGYTF. CDR3 coding DNA: TGTGCCAGCAGAGCCAACTGGGGAGGGAACAAGAGTGGCTACACCTTC. Drawing the rest from reference TRBV7-8 and TRBJ1-2, the complete variable domain is GAGVSQSPRYKVAKRGQDVALRCDPISGHVSLFWYQQALGQGPEFLTYFQNEAQLDKSGLPSDRFFAERPEGSVSTLKIQRTQQEDSAVYLCASRANWGGNKSGYTFGSGTRLTVV.

The V gene is TRBV29-1, the J gene TRBJ2-7, with TRBD1 matching over 7 bases. This CDR3 has 15 residues. Germline CDR1 is SQVTM and CDR2 is ANQGSEA. With V trimmed by 6 bases and J by 1 base, 12 bases remained unmatched. Here the CDR3 reads CSVKPLVRGSYEQYF. The CDR3 DNA is TGCAGCGTCAAGCCTTTAGTCAGGGGGTCCTACGAGCAGTACTTC.

The CDR3 sequence is CASSLGSGQEDDSNQPQHF. In DNA, the CDR3 is TGTGCCAGCAGCTTAGGATCGGGACAGGAAGACGATAGCAATCAGCCCCAGCATTTT. The chain has TRBV7-6 and TRBJ1-5, with TRBD1 matching over 8 bases. Trimming took 1 base from V and 0 from J; bases not matched to a gene: 11. This CDR3 is 19 amino acids long. Germline lookup yields CDR1 SGHVS and CDR2 FNYEAQ. The full variable domain, in which reference TRBV7-6 and TRBJ1-5 provide the parts outside the CDR3, is GAGVSQSPRYKVTKRGQDVALRCDPISGHVSLYWYRQALGQGPEFLTYFNYEAQQDKSGLPNDRFSAERPEGSISTLTIQRTEQRDSAMYRCASSLGSGQEDDSNQPQHFGDGTRLSIL.

The J gene is TRBJ1-1, the V gene TRBV5-6; a possible D gene is TRBD1 (5 bases). CDR1 is SGHDT and CDR2 is YYEEEE in the germline V gene. The germline V and J ends were trimmed by 4 bases and 1 base, with 8 bases remaining between them. This CDR3 is built from 13 residues. CDR3 DNA sequence: TGTGCCAGCAGCCCCGGACAGAACACTGAAGCTTTCTTT. This gives the protein CASSPGQNTEAFF.

This chain joins TRBV10-2 and TRBJ1-1; tentative D call: TRBD1 (6 bases). The CDR3 is 16 residues long. Germline V gene sequence: CDR1 WSHSY, CDR2 SAAADI. The V end lost 10 bases, the J end lost 6 bases, and 27 bases lay between the germline ends. The CDR3: CATRTRDTVYGAEAFF. In DNA, the CDR3 is TGCGCCACCCGGACCCGGGACACAGTTTATGGGGCTGAAGCTTTCTTT.

As for this clone: This specimen includes other DNA sequences encoding the same CDR3. The chain recombines TRBV4-3 with TRBJ2-7; tentatively, D is TRBD2 (5 bases). Trimming cost V 0 bases and J 4 bases, with 7 bases left between them. Per germline, CDR1 LGHNA and CDR2 YSLEER. CDR3 length: 13 residues. The CDR3 sequence is CASSQDRGYEQYF. CDR3 coding DNA: TGCGCCAGCAGCCAAGATCGGGGTTACGAGCAGTACTTC.

The chain employs TRBV7-2 and TRBJ1-2, with TRBD1 matching over 9 bases. J was trimmed by 7 bases and V by 1 base; bases with no gene match: 16. Germline V gives CDR1 SGHTA, CDR2 FQGNSA. The CDR3 consists of 18 residues. CDR3 nucleotide sequence: TGTGCCAGCAGCTTAGGGATCTCCCCGGGACAGGGTGCCTCTGGCTACACCTTC. It encodes CASSLGISPGQGASGYTF.

The rearrangement uses TRBV5-8 and TRBJ2-3, with TRBD2 matching over 14 bases. Germline loops: CDR1 SGHTS, CDR2 YDEGEE. Losses at the gene ends were 4 bases for V and 3 bases for J; bases not matched to a gene: 4. The CDR3 runs to 16 residues. CDR3 amino acids: CASSTRLAGGTDTQYF. The CDR3 DNA reads as TGTGCCAGCAGCACTCGACTAGCGGGGGGGACAGATACGCAGTATTTT.

The V gene is TRBV7-6, the J gene TRBJ2-5; D is possibly TRBD2 (6 bases). Germline CDR1 reads SGHVS; CDR2 reads FNYEAQ. The length of the CDR3 is 14 residues. The ends were cut back, 4 bases at V and 0 bases at J, with 9 bases in the middle. CDR3 bases: TGTGCCAGCAGCTGTTGCGGGGACCAAGAGACCCAGTACTTC. This encodes CASSCCGDQETQYF.

This chain joins TRBV7-8 and TRBJ1-6; D might be TRBD1 (6 bases). Between the trimmed V and J ends, which lost 6 bases and 15 bases, there was a span of 36 bases. The CDR3 is 19 amino acids. Germline loops: CDR1 SGHVS, CDR2 FQNEAQ. The CDR3 nucleotides are TGTGCCAGCAGTAACCCGGGGGGGCTGAGGGAAGGGATCGGGCTGTACCTCCACTTT. It is translated as CASSNPGGLREGIGLYLHF.

The chain combines TRBV4-1 with TRBJ1-6; perhaps TRBD1 as D (6 bases). The germline V gene encodes CDR1 MGHRA and CDR2 YSYEKL. CDR3 size: 17 residues. The V and J ends lost 0 bases and 5 bases respectively, with 14 bases between them. For the CDR3, the DNA is TGCGCCAGCAGCCAAGAGGTATCGGACAGCAATAATTCACCCCTCCACTTT. Translated: CASSQEVSDSNNSPLHF.

The gene calls are TRBV2 and TRBJ2-1; 8 nucleotides match TRBD2. V was pared by 6 bases and J by 6 bases, with 4 bases of the junction left unmatched. Germline V gene data show CDR1 as SNHLY and CDR2 as FYNNEI. This CDR3 comprises 13 residues. CDR3 sequence: CASRRGLVNEQFF. CDR3 sequence (DNA): TGTGCCAGCAGACGGGGACTAGTCAATGAGCAGTTCTTC.

The chain links TRBV5-6 to TRBJ1-3, with D possibly TRBD1 on 5 matching bases. Deletions cut 3 bases from V and 1 base from J, with 11 bases between. Germline values: CDR1 SGHDT, CDR2 YYEEEE. CDR3 size: 15 residues. The CDR3 protein is CASSSPKGSGNTIYF. CDR3 nucleotides: TGTGCCAGCAGCTCCCCGAAGGGGTCTGGAAACACCATATATTTT.

There are a few counts of this clone. The chain joins TRBV5-6 to TRBJ2-1, with 9 bases that match TRBD1. Germline V gives CDR1 SGHDT, CDR2 YYEEEE. The CDR3 covers 15 residues. V shed 4 bases and J 7 bases; nucleotides not matched to a gene: 9. CDR3 protein: CASSRKGQGLNEQFF. DNA of the CDR3: TGTGCCAGCAGCCGAAAGGGACAGGGCTTGAATGAGCAGTTCTTC.

The rearrangement joins TRBV18 to TRBJ1-5; D possibly corresponds to TRBD1 (6 bases). V was trimmed by 3 bases and J by 7 bases, leaving 16 bases between them. Germline CDR1 KGHSH, CDR2 LQKENI. The CDR3 totals 15 residues. The CDR3 sequence: CASSPARGLGQPQHF. DNA of the CDR3: TGTGCCAGCTCACCGGCCAGGGGATTGGGACAGCCCCAGCATTTT.